The 2 T cell receptor beta chains below come from one sample, sequenced in a study of blood T cell repertoires in COVID-19. TCRdb's table, derived via immunoSEQ multiplex PCR, lists solely in-frame clones and lacks some. The repertoire consists of around 260,000 clones, with roughly 88% occurring once and the leading ten covering 0.7%. The sample consisted of peripheral blood. These receptor sequences come from a human donor in a cohort sampled during active COVID-19.

The chain uses TRBV10-1 and TRBJ2-1; TRBD1 might be the D (6 bases). Germline values: CDR1 WNHNN, CDR2 SYGVQD (reference sequence). The CDR3 is made up of 14 amino acids. V was shortened by 5 bases and J by 7 bases, with 15 bases between the two germline ends. CDR3 coding DNA: TGCGCCAGCAGTCGCTCGGCAACAGGGAATGAGCAGTTCTTC. It encodes CASSRSATGNEQFF.

DNA for the CDR3: TGTGCCAGTAGTATCCAGGTGAGACATAATCAGCCCCAGCATTTT. Translated, it gives CASSIQVRHNQPQHF. The gene calls are TRBV19 and TRBJ1-5, with D unclear. The germline CDR1 and CDR2 sequences are LNHDA and SQIVND (reference sequence). The CDR3 is made up of 15 amino acids. V lost 3 bases, J lost 4 bases, and 13 bases lay in between.